The clone carrying this T cell receptor beta chain has more than one count but fewer than ten. Its antigen is unknown. The CDR3 spans 14 residues. CDR1 is SEHNR and CDR2 is FQNEAQ in the germline V gene (reference sequence). J was trimmed by 8 bases and V by 2 bases; bases with no gene match: 4. TCRdb passed the RT-PCR reads through MiXCR, listing each CDR3 protein once. Here the sample spans about 480,000 distinct CDR3 sequences, roughly 13% being singletons. The data were obtained in a study of response to subunit inactivated influenza vaccine. Study conclusions and caveats: After each seasonal influenza vaccination, few new T cells are recruited, the authors suggested.

The sequencing here drew on PBMCs from blood, taken more than 35 days after vaccination. The genes are TRBV7-9 and TRBJ2-1, with 9 bases that match TRBD2. The receptor's source is a man aged 50 to 60 who received an inactivated influenza vaccine. CDR3 nucleotides: TGTGCCAGCAGCTTATGGTCTAGCGGGGATGAGCAGTTCTTC. The encoded protein is CASSLWSSGDEQFF.